A selection of T cell receptor beta chains follows, all from one sample in a study of shared clonotypes between healthy human individuals. Produced via immunoSEQ multiplex PCR; TCRdb's table is partial and in-frame only. The top ten clones hold roughly 1.4% of a sample with about a million clones, about 75% of them seen once. Sequencing was performed on memory CD4+ T cells sorted from blood. Source of these receptors: a young man in good health. The CDR3 runs from the conserved cysteine through the conserved F or W. The D gene is left open where the match is weak. Clone size is not always given. Where it is, it says once, few, many or a class for expanded clones.

TRBJ2-7 | NA | NA | TRBV11-1 | CASSLGMTSSYEQYF | TGTGCCAGCAGCTTAGGTATGACTAGCTCCTACGAGCAGTACTTC
TRBJ2-3 | NA | NA | TRBV5-6 | CASSLKGTDTQYF | TGTGCCAGCAGCCTCAAGGGGACAGATACGCAGTATTTT
TRBJ1-1 | NA | NA | TRBV18 | CASSPAAQATEAFF | TGTGCCAGCTCACCAGCCGCCCAGGCCACTGAAGCTTTCTTT
TRBJ2-5 | NA | NA | TRBV6-5 | CASSYIRGGFIETQYF | TGTGCCAGCAGTTACATCAGGGGAGGGTTCATAGAGACCCAGTACTTC
TRBJ1-1 | few | TRBD1 | TRBV28 | CASSLNRGPTEAFF | TGTGCCAGCAGTTTAAACAGGGGGCCCACTGAAGCTTTCTTT
TRBJ1-1 | few | NA | TRBV5-4 | CASSHRDSEAFF | TGTGCCAGCAGCCACCGTGACAGTGAAGCTTTCTTT
TRBJ1-3 | NA | TRBD1 | TRBV27 | CASSPAGQGHGNTIYF | TGTGCCAGCAGTCCAGCGGGACAGGGGCACGGAAACACCATATATTTT
TRBJ2-5 | few | TRBD2 | TRBV11-1 | CASRSSSGGETQYF | TGTGCCAGCAGATCTAGCTCGGGGGGGGAGACCCAGTACTTC
TRBJ2-2 | NA | NA | TRBV9 | CASTDGGRDTGELFF | TGTGCCAGCACCGATGGGGGCCGCGACACCGGGGAGCTGTTTTTT
TRBJ1-4 | NA | TRBD1 | TRBV7-2 | CASSLSGTGELFF | TGTGCCAGCAGCTTAAGCGGGACAGGGGAACTGTTTTTT
TRBJ2-7 | NA | TRBD2 | TRBV10-3 | CAISEMYGTSEYEQYF | TGTGCCATCAGTGAGATGTATGGGACTAGTGAGTACGAGCAGTACTTC
TRBJ1-5 | NA | TRBD1 | TRBV15 | CATSRWGQGSNQPQHF | TGTGCCACCAGCAGATGGGGACAGGGGAGCAATCAGCCCCAGCATTTT
TRBJ2-2 | NA | TRBD1 | TRBV5-1 | CASGTGESNTGELFF | TGCGCCAGCGGGACAGGGGAGTCGAACACCGGGGAGCTGTTTTTT
TRBJ2-4 | NA | TRBD2 | TRBV9 | CASSEKEGTSGSVNIQYF | TGTGCCAGCAGCGAGAAGGAAGGGACTAGCGGGAGTGTGAACATTCAGTACTTC
TRBJ2-5 | NA | NA | TRBV7-7 | CASSLGENRETQYF | TGTGCTAGCAGTTTAGGGGAAAACCGGGAGACCCAGTACTTC